The source of this T cell receptor (beta chain) is a study of identical twins. Ten or more counts support this clonotype. TCRdb re-called the 5' RACE reads with MiXCR, one entry per CDR3 protein. The data contain hundreds of thousands of distinct CDR3 sequences, approximately 8.5% of them singletons. Germline V gene lookup returns CDR1 DFQATT and CDR2 SNEGSKA (reference sequence). Trimming pared 0 bases from V and 1 base from J, leaving 9 bases between. The CDR3 runs 14 residues. In addition, the sample was reused for a study of yellow fever vaccine responses in identical twins.

Input material: memory (CD45RO+) T cells sorted from blood. The sequence came from a woman aged 18-29 years in good health. The chain carries TRBV20-1 and TRBJ1-2; no firm D call. DNA of the CDR3: TGCAGTGCTAGAGATCGACTCCTTAACTATGGCTACACCTTC. Protein: CSARDRLLNYGYTF.